This T cell receptor beta chain is drawn from a study of blood T cell repertoires in COVID-19. Study context: Samples of COVID-19 (acute and convalescent) were obtained from the United States, Italy and Spain. The analysed material was cDNA or gDNA that came from T cells, B-cell-depleted T cells, or PBMCs.

The V gene end was trimmed by 4 bases and the J gene end by 4 bases; junction bases not matched to a gene: 6. The germline CDR1 and CDR2 sequences are SEHNR and FQNEAQ (reference sequence). CDR3 length: 14 amino acids. As handled by the study authors: Nucleated cell number was recorded as an estimate derived from reference gene primer amplification. Measured with immunoSEQ multiplex PCR; TCRdb has only the in-frame clones, and not every one. The V and J calls and the clone size are those of that table, but D and trimming were determined from the DNA. Altogether 130,000 to 150,000 clones are present, about nine tenths being singletons, with the ten largest covering 1.5% to 2%.

This sequence joins TRBV7-9 and TRBJ1-2, with 7 bases aligning to TRBD1. This receptor was identified in a human donor in a cohort sampled during active COVID-19. Sequencing used peripheral blood. DNA of the CDR3: TGTGCCAGCAGCTACAGGGGTCTTAGCTATGGCTACACCTTC. Translating gives CASSYRGLSYGYTF.